Each of the 30 T cell receptor beta chains below was sequenced from the same sample in a study of T-cell reconstitution after alpha-beta-depleted transplantation in children. Preparing the TCRbeta library involved the use of unique molecular identifiers. TCRdb passed the PCR reads through MiXCR, listing each CDR3 protein once. Altogether about 460,000 distinct CDR3 sequences are present, 10% to 12% being singletons, with the ten largest covering 14%. Sequences were derived from PBMCs, mostly from graft donor cells, sampled 180 days after TCRalphabeta/CD19-depleted stem cell transplant. The origin of the receptors is a female patient aged 2-10 years who had a stem cell transplant for aplastic anemia, so the T cells may come from the graft donor.

The chain recombines TRBV5-5 with TRBJ1-4; D remains unclear. CDR3 size: 14 residues. V shed 4 bases and J shed 4 bases, with 11 bases lying between them. Germline values: CDR1 SGHKS, CDR2 YYEKEE (reference sequence). The CDR3 protein is CASSDALLNEKLFF. The CDR3, as DNA: TGTGCCAGCAGCGACGCACTGCTTAATGAAAAACTGTTTTTT. The full variable domain, its missing parts supplied by reference TRBV5-5 and TRBJ1-4, is DAGVTQSPTHLIKTRGQQVTLRCSPISGHKSVSWYQQVLGQGPQFIFQYYEKEERGRGNFPDRFSARQFPNYSSELNVNALLLGDSALYLCASSDALLNEKLFFGSGTQLSVL.

The V call is TRBV20-1, the J call TRBJ1-5; TRBD1 agrees at 8 bases. J lost 3 bases, V lost 1 base, and 8 bases had no gene match. The CDR3 has 16 residues. The germline gives CDR1 DFQATT, CDR2 SNEGSKA (reference sequence). The CDR3 bases are TGCAGTGCTAGAGCCTACAGGGGGGAGGACAATCAGCCCCAGCATTTT. Amino acids: CSARAYRGEDNQPQHF.

About this clonotype: A single base separates this from a much larger clone, so it may be a read error. The chain carries TRBV7-2 and TRBJ2-1; 9 bases fit TRBD2. The CDR3 totals 16 residues. Looked up from germline, CDR1 is SGHTA and CDR2 is FQGNSA. With V trimmed by 5 bases and J by 5 bases, 10 bases remained unmatched. The CDR3 protein is CASSATATSGHNEQFF. The CDR3 bases are TGTGCCAGCAGCGCTACCGCGACTAGCGGCCACAATGAGCAGTTCTTC.

This clonotype was counted between two and nine times. The chain's CDR3 is CASGTPATNEKLFF. CDR3 DNA: TGTGCCAGCGGGACGCCTGCAACTAATGAAAAACTGTTTTTT. The V gene is TRBV28, the J gene TRBJ1-4, with a tentative D call TRBD1 (5 bases). This CDR3 comprises 14 residues. The ends were cut back, 8 bases at V and 0 bases at J, with 10 bases in the middle. Germline V gives CDR1 MDHEN, CDR2 SYDVKM. The full variable domain, completed using reference TRBV28 and TRBJ1-4, is DVKVTQSSRYLVKRTGEKVFLECVQDMDHENMFWYRQDPGLGLRLIYFSYDVKMKEKGDIPEGYSVSREKKERFSLILESASTNQTSMYLCASGTPATNEKLFFGSGTQLSVL.

This clonotype has just a few counts. The chain joins TRBV6-2 or TRBV6-3 to TRBJ1-1; D unclear. The length of the CDR3 is 13 residues. Trimming pared 6 bases from V and 2 bases from J, leaving 10 bases between. Per the germline V gene, CDR1 is MNHEY and CDR2 is SVGEGT. DNA for the CDR3: TGTGCCAGCAGACCAACGTTTAACACTGAAGCTTTCTTT. Protein: CASRPTFNTEAFF.

The rearrangement links TRBV7-3 to TRBJ2-3, with 7 nucleotides matching TRBD2. Germline loops: CDR1 SGHTA, CDR2 FQGTGA. Trimming took 5 bases from V and 2 from J; bases not matched to a gene: 4. The CDR3 covers 14 residues. CDR3 sequence: CASSQAGFTDTQYF. CDR3 DNA: TGTGCCAGCAGCCAAGCGGGATTCACAGATACGCAGTATTTT.

This clonotype was seen ten or more times. This chain links TRBV29-1 with TRBJ2-1; D remains unclear. Trimming left V 4 bases short and J 6 bases short, with 19 bases between. Germline V gene sequence: CDR1 SQVTM, CDR2 ANQGSEA. The CDR3 has 15 amino acids. CDR3: CSVVGGVKGFNEQFF. For the CDR3, the DNA is TGCAGCGTTGTTGGTGGAGTAAAGGGTTTCAATGAGCAGTTCTTC.

The chain is built from TRBV7-2 and TRBJ2-1; D remains unclear. V lost 8 bases and J lost 0, with 14 bases in between. This CDR3 contains 15 residues. Per germline, CDR1 SGHTA and CDR2 FQGNSA. The CDR3 DNA is TGTGCCAGCCAGAGACCGGCCCGCTCCTACAATGAGCAGTTCTTC. Its translation: CASQRPARSYNEQFF.

The V and J genes are TRBV6-2 or TRBV6-3 and TRBJ1-1; D unclear. Germline lookup yields CDR1 MNHEY and CDR2 SVGEGT. V lost 7 bases, J lost 1 base, and 10 bases lay in between. This CDR3 region has 13 residues. This CDR3 reads CASTAFKNTEAFF. In nucleotides, the CDR3 is TGTGCCAGCACAGCCTTCAAGAACACTGAAGCTTTCTTT.

At least ten counts were recorded for this clonotype. The chain combines TRBV20-1 with TRBJ2-7; D might be TRBD2 (5 bases). V was cut by 0 bases and J by 0 bases, with 12 bases left in between. The CDR3 has 15 amino acids. Germline CDR1 is DFQATT and CDR2 is SNEGSKA (reference sequence). The CDR3 DNA reads TGCAGTGCTAGAGATCCCACGGGGAGCTCCTACGAGCAGTACTTC. Translated, it gives CSARDPTGSSYEQYF.

This clonotype has a handful of counts. The V gene is TRBV21-1, the J gene TRBJ2-5; TRBD1 is the table's D call and was not checked against the DNA. TRBV21-1 is noted as a pseudogene. The CDR3 sequence is 14 residues long. DNA of the CDR3: TGTGCCAGCAGTGATGGACAGGCTGGAGAGACCCAGTACTTC. Amino acid sequence: CASSDGQAGETQYF.

This clonotype turned up a few times. The V and J genes are TRBV7-2 and TRBJ2-3, with unresolved D. V was shortened by 0 bases and J by 5 bases, with 6 bases between the two germline ends. Germline lookup yields CDR1 SGHTA and CDR2 FQGNSA. The CDR3 is 13 amino acids. CDR3 DNA: TGTGCCAGCAGCTTAGCGAGGCTAGATACGCAGTATTTT. Amino acids: CASSLARLDTQYF.

This clonotype was seen repeatedly, ten times or more. The rearrangement uses TRBV7-2 and TRBJ2-1; unclear D gene. Trimming pared 4 bases from V and 6 bases from J, leaving 13 bases between. The CDR3 covers 14 residues. CDR1 is SGHTA, CDR2 FQGNSA, per germline. The CDR3 DNA follows: TGTGCCAGCAGCTGGGGAAGGAAAATCAATGAGCAGTTCTTC. Amino acids: CASSWGRKINEQFF.

The V gene is TRBV12-3 or TRBV12-4, the J gene TRBJ1-5, with D perhaps TRBD1 (5 bases). V was pared by 7 bases and J by 4 bases, with 14 bases between. The CDR3 consists of 14 residues. The chain's CDR3 is CASTNRGKNQPQHF. The CDR3, as DNA: TGTGCCAGCACAAACCGGGGGAAAAATCAGCCCCAGCATTTT.

This clonotype was counted a few times. At one end the junction does not follow the germline gene, possibly because of a read error. The chain carries TRBV10-3 and TRBJ1-2; 7 bases agree with TRBD1. This CDR3 has 15 residues. The germline V gene encodes CDR1 ENHRY and CDR2 SYGVKD. CDR3 protein: CAIRESGQDNYGYTF. The CDR3 DNA follows: TGTGCCATCAGGGAGTCTGGACAGGATAACTATGGCTACACCTTC.

The chain couples TRBV6-2 or TRBV6-3 to TRBJ2-7; TRBD2 matches at 7 bases. The germline gives CDR1 MNHEY, CDR2 SVGEGT. Trimming removed 7 bases from V and 0 bases from J; junction bases left unmatched: 6. The CDR3 runs 14 residues. CDR3 bases: TGTGCCAGCAATCTGGGAGGGATCTCCTACGAGCAGTACGTC. Protein: CASNLGGISYEQYV.

This clonotype occurred a few times. The CDR3 DNA is TGCGCCAGCAGCCGGGACAGGGGGCTTGACACCGGGGAGCTGTTTTTT. The encoded protein is CASSRDRGLDTGELFF. V gene TRBV5-1 combines with J gene TRBJ2-2, with TRBD1 identical over 12 bases. The V and J ends lost 4 bases and 3 bases, in that order; junction bases with no gene match: 4. CDR3 size: 16 residues. CDR1 is SGHRS, CDR2 YFSETQ, per germline.

The rearrangement links TRBV28 to TRBJ2-3; 8 positions agree with TRBD1. Germline V gives CDR1 MDHEN, CDR2 SYDVKM. Trimming cost V 6 bases and J 9 bases; bases outside gene matches: 14. The CDR3 is made up of 15 amino acids. The CDR3: CASSRAGGAEGTQYF. In nucleotides, the CDR3 is TGTGCCAGCAGCCGGGCAGGGGGCGCGGAGGGGACGCAGTATTTT.

This clonotype was seen only a few times. The DNA of the CDR3 is TGCGCCAGCAGCTTGAGATGGGAGTCCTACGAGCAGTACTTC. Amino acids: CASSLRWESYEQYF. This chain joins TRBV5-1 and TRBJ2-7; possible D gene TRBD2, 5 bases. Germline V gene data show CDR1 as SGHRS and CDR2 as YFSETQ. There are 14 residues in the CDR3. V was shortened by 1 base and J by 1 base, with 9 bases between the two germline ends.

In its sample, this clonotype was seen many times. V is TRBV3-1 and J is TRBJ2-7; 11 bases fit TRBD1. Looked up from germline, CDR1 is LGHDT and CDR2 is YNNKEL (reference sequence). The junction had 6 bases not matched to a gene; V was cut back by 4 bases and J by 10 bases. This CDR3 is 13 amino acids long. CDR3 sequence reads: CASSLKGQGEQYV. The CDR3 nucleotides read TGTGCCAGCAGCCTGAAGGGACAGGGGGAACAGTACGTC.

The chain recombines TRBV5-1 with TRBJ2-1, with 8 bases fitting TRBD2. Trimming cost V 8 bases and J 7 bases; bases outside gene matches: 14. Germline V gives CDR1 SGHRS, CDR2 YFSETQ. The CDR3 totals 15 residues. The CDR3 coding sequence is TGCGCCAGTTTGGGGGCAGCGGGAGTCGGAAATGAGCAGTTCTTC. This sequence encodes CASLGAAGVGNEQFF.

V is TRBV7-2 and J is TRBJ2-5; TRBD1 aligns across 10 bases. Germline V gene lookup returns CDR1 SGHTA and CDR2 FQGNSA. CDR3 length equals 15 residues. The V segment lost 2 bases and the J segment 3 bases; nucleotides outside the gene matches: 3. CDR3 in amino acids: CASSLFGTGEETQYF. CDR3 in DNA: TGTGCCAGCAGCTTATTTGGGACAGGGGAAGAGACCCAGTACTTC.

V gene TRBV18 combines with J gene TRBJ2-1, with 9 positions matching TRBD2. The CDR3 runs to 19 residues. Germline CDR1 KGHSH, CDR2 LQKENI. The trim removed 3 bases at V and 3 bases at J, leaving 15 bases unmatched. CDR3 DNA: TGTGCCAGCTCACCGACCAAGGTATGGCTAGCGGGGAGCTACAATGAGCAGTTCTTC. It translates to CASSPTKVWLAGSYNEQFF.

This chain uses TRBV19 with TRBJ1-1; TRBD1 is a possible D gene (5 bases). V lost 5 bases to trimming and J lost 1 base, with 20 bases between them. This CDR3 region has 17 residues. The germline V gene encodes CDR1 LNHDA and CDR2 SQIVND (reference sequence). In DNA form, the CDR3 reads TGTGCCAGTAGTGCAGAATCACCGGGACGTTGGAACACTGAAGCTTTCTTT. Protein sequence: CASSAESPGRWNTEAFF.

This clonotype was observed a handful of times. The rearrangement joins TRBV29-1 to TRBJ1-2, with TRBD1 identical over 7 bases. Trimming cost V 6 bases and J 3 bases; bases outside gene matches: 4. This CDR3 has 12 residues. Looked up from germline, CDR1 is SQVTM and CDR2 is ANQGSEA. The CDR3, as DNA: TGCAGCGTGGGGGGACAGCACTATGGCTACACCTTC. It yields the protein CSVGGQHYGYTF.

This clonotype was recorded a few times. The chain is built from TRBV9 and TRBJ1-6; D not certain. The CDR3 spans 13 residues. Germline V lookup: CDR1 SGDLS, CDR2 YYNGEE. V dropped 3 bases and J dropped 7 bases, with 8 bases sitting between them. DNA for the CDR3: TGTGCCAGCAGCGCTCGTACGAATTCACCCCTCCACTTT. Translation: CASSARTNSPLHF.

V is TRBV12-3 or TRBV12-4 and J is TRBJ1-5; TRBD1 matches at 9 bases. The CDR3 covers 15 residues. The ends lost 5 bases at V and 6 bases at J; junction bases unmatched: 8. The CDR3 DNA is TGTGCCAGCAGTCTCCTTGGACAGGGGAGTCAGCCCCAGCATTTT. Amino acid sequence: CASSLLGQGSQPQHF.

The chain has TRBV5-6 and TRBJ2-7; TRBD2 is a possible D gene (5 bases). Germline CDR1 SGHDT, CDR2 YYEEEE. The V gene lost 0 bases and the J gene lost 7 bases, with 20 bases spanning the gap. CDR3 length: 16 amino acids. This CDR3 reads CASSLGGPNDGMEQYV. DNA for the CDR3: TGTGCCAGCAGCTTGGGCGGGCCGAACGATGGCATGGAGCAGTACGTC.

This clonotype appeared a few times. The chain combines TRBV11-2 with TRBJ2-5; 7 nucleotides match TRBD2. CDR3 length: 15 residues. V shed 4 bases, J shed 5 bases, and the junction held 10 bases outside the gene matches. The germline CDR1 and CDR2 sequences are SGHAT and FQNNGV. The CDR3 loop is CASSYTTSPMETQYF. In DNA, the CDR3 is TGTGCCAGCAGCTACACGACTAGCCCAATGGAGACCCAGTACTTC. Drawing the rest from reference TRBV11-2 and TRBJ2-5, the complete variable domain is EAGVAQSPRYKIIEKRQSVAFWCNPISGHATLYWYQQILGQGPKLLIQFQNNGVVDDSQLPKDRFSAERLKGVDSTLKIQPAKLEDSAVYLCASSYTTSPMETQYFGPGTRLLVL.

To note about this clonotype: At one end, the junction sequence differs from germline, possibly due to a read error. V is TRBV20-1 and J is TRBJ1-5; perhaps TRBD1 as D (5 bases). The length of the CDR3 is 14 residues. The germline V gene encodes CDR1 DFQATT and CDR2 SNEGSKA (reference sequence). The CDR3 reads CSAGDRTPNQPQHF. For the CDR3, the DNA is TGCAGTGCTGGAGATCGGACACCTAATCAGCCCCAGCATTTT.